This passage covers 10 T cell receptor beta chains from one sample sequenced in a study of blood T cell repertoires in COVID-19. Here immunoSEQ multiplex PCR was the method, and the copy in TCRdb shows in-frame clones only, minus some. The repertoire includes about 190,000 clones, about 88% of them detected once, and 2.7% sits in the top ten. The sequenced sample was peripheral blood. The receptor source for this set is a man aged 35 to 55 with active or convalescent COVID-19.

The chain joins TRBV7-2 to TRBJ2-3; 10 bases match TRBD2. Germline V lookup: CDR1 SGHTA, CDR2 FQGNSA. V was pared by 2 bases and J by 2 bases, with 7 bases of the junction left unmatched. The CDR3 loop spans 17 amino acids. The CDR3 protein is CASSLTASGGYTDTQYF. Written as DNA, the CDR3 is TGTGCCAGCAGCTTAACGGCTAGCGGGGGCTACACAGATACGCAGTATTTT. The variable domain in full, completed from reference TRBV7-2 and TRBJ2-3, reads GAGVSQSPSNKVTEKGKDVELRCDPISGHTALYWYRQSLGQGLEFLIYFQGNSAPDKSGLPSDRFSAERTGGSVSTLTIQRTQQEDSAVYLCASSLTASGGYTDTQYFGPGTRLTVL.

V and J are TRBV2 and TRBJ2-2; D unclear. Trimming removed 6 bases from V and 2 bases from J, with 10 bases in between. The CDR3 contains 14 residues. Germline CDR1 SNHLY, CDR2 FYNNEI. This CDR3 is CASRVSLNTGELFF. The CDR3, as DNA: TGTGCCAGCAGAGTGTCACTAAACACCGGGGAGCTGTTTTTT.

CDR3 in amino acids: CASSPQSSTGRRNEQYF. The CDR3 nucleotides are TGTGCCAGCAGCCCACAATCCTCCACAGGGCGAAGGAACGAGCAGTACTTC. The chain links TRBV3-1 (or the pseudogene TRBV3-2) to TRBJ2-7, with D possibly TRBD1 on 6 matching bases. CDR3 length: 17 amino acids. The germline CDR1 and CDR2 sequences are LGHDT and YNNKEL (reference sequence). The ends were cut back, 4 bases at V and 5 bases at J, with 24 bases in the middle.

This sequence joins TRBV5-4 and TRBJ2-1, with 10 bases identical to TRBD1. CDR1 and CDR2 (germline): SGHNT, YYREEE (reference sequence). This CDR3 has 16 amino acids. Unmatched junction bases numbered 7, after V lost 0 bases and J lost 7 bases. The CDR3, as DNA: TGTGCCAGCAGCTTGGTGCGGACAGGGGGTAGTAATGAGCAGTTCTTC. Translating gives CASSLVRTGGSNEQFF. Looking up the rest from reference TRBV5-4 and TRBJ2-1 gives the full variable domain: ETGVTQSPTHLIKTRGQQVTLRCSSQSGHNTVSWYQQALGQGPQFIFQYYREEENGRGNFPPRFSGLQFPNYSSELNVNALELDDSALYLCASSLVRTGGSNEQFFGPGTRLTVL.

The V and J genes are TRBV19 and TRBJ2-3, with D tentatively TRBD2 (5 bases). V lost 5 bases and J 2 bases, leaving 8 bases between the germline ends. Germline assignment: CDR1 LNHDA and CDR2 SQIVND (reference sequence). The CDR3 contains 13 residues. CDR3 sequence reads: CASSRGDTDTQYF. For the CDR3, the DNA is TGTGCCAGTAGTCGGGGTGACACAGATACGCAGTATTTT.

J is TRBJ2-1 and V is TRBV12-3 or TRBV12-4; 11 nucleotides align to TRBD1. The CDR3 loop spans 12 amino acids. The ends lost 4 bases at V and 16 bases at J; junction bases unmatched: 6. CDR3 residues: CASSWTGGYLFF. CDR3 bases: TGTGCCAGCAGTTGGACAGGGGGCTATCTATTCTTC.

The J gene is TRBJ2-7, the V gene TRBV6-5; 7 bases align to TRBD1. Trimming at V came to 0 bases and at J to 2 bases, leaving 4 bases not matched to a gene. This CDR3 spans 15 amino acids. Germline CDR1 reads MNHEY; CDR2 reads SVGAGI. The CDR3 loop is CASSYSTGTPYEQYF. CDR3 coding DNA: TGTGCCAGCAGTTACTCGACAGGGACCCCCTACGAGCAGTACTTC.

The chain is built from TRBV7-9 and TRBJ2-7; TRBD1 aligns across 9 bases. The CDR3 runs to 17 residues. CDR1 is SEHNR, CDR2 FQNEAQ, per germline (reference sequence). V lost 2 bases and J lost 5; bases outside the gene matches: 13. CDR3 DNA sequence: TGTGCCAGCAGCTTATCGGCTCTCGGGACAGGGAACCACGAGCAGTACTTC. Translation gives CASSLSALGTGNHEQYF.

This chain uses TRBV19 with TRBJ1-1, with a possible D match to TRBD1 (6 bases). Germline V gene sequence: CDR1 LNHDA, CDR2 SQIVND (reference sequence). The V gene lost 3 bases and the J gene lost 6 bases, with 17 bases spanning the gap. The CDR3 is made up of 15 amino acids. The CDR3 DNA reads TGTGCCAGTAGTATTAGGCGGGGGCCCCTCGCTGAAGCTTTCTTT. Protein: CASSIRRGPLAEAFF. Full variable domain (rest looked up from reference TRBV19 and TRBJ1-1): DGGITQSPKYLFRKEGQNVTLSCEQNLNHDAMYWYRQDPGQGLRLIYYSQIVNDFQKGDIAEGYSVSREKKESFPLTVTSAQKNPTAFYLCASSIRRGPLAEAFFGQGTRLTVV.

As DNA, the CDR3 is TGTGCCACCAGCAGGGGGACAGGGGGGCACACCGGGGAGCTGTTTTTT. This sequence encodes CATSRGTGGHTGELFF. The chain combines TRBV15 with TRBJ2-2; 11 bases align to TRBD1. This CDR3 comprises 16 residues. CDR1 and CDR2 from the germline V gene are LNHNV and YYDKDF (reference sequence). V shed 3 bases, J shed 3 bases, and the junction held 3 bases outside the gene matches.